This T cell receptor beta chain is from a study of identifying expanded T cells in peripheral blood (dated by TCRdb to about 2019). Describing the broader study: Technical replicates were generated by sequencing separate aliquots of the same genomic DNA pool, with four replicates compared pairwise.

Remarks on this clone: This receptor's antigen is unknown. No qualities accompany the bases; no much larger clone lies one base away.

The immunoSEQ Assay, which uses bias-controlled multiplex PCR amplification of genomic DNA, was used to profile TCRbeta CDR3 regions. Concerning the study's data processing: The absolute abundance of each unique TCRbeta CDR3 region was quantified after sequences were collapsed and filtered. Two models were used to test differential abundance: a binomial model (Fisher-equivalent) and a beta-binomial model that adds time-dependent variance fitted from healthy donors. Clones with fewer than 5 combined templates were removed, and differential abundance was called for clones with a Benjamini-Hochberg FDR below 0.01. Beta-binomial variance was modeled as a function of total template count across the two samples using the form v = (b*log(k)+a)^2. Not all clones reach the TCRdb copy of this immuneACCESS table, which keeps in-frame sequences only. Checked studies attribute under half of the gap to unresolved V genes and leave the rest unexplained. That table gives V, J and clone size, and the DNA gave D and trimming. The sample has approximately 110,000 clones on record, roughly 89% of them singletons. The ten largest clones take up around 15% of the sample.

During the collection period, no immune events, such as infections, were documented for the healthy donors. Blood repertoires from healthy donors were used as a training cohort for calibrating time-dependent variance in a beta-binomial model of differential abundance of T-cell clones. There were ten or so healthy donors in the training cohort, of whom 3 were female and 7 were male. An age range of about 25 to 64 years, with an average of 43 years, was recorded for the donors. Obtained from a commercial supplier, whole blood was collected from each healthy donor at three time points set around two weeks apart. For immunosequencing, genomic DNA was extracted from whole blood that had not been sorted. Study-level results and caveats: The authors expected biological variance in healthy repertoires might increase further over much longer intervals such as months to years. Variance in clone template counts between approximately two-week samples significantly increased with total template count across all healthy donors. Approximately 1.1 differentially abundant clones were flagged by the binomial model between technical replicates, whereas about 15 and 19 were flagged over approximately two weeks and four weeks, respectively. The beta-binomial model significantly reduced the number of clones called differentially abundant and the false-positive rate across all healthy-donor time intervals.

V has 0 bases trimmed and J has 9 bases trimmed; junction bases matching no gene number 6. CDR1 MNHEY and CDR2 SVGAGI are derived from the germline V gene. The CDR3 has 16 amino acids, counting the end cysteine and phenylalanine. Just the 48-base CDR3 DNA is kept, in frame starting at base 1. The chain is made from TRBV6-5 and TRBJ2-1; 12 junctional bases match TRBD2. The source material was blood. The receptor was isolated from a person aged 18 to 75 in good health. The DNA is TGTGCCAGCAGTTACTCCTCTAGCGGGGGGGCCATTGAGCAGTTCTTC. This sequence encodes CASSYSSSGGAIEQFF.